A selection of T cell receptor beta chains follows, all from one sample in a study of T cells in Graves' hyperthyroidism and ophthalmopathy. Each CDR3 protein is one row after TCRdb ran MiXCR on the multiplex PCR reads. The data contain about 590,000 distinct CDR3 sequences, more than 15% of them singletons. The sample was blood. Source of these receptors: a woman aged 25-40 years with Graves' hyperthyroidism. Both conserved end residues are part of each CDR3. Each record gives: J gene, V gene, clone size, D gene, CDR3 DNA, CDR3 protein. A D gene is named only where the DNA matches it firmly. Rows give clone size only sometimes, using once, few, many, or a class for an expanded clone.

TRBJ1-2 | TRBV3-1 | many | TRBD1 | TGTGCCAGCAGCCGTATGGGACAGGCCTATGGCTACACCTTC | CASSRMGQAYGYTF
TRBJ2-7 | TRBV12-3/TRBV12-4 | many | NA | TGTGCCAGCAGTTCGCCCGTTCGGCAGGGATGGGAGCAGTACTTC | CASSSPVRQGWEQYF
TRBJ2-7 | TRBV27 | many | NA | TGTGCCAGCAGTTCCCAAGAGGGATGGGAGCAGTACTTC | CASSSQEGWEQYF
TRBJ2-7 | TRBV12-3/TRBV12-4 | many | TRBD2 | TGTGCCAGCAGGCGCGGGACTAGCGGGAAGTACGAGCAGTACTTC | CASRRGTSGKYEQYF
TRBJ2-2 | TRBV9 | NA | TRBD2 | TGTGCCAGCAGAGCCGGGACTAGCGGAACCCACACCGGGGAGCTGTTTTTT | CASRAGTSGTHTGELFF
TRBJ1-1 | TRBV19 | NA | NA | TGTGCCAGTACCACAAACAGGGCCACTGAAGCTTTCTTT | CASTTNRATEAFF
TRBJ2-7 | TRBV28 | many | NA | TGTGCCAGCGGTCGGCGCTACGAGCAGTACTTC | CASGRRYEQYF
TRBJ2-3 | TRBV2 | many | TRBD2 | TGTGCCAGCAGTTCAGCGGGAGCCTCCGATACGCAGTATTTT | CASSSAGASDTQYF
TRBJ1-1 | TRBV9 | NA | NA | TGTGCCTCAACGGCAGGTTTAGTAGGGAACACTGAAGCTTTCTTT | CASTAGLVGNTEAFF
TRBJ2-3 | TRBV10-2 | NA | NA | TGCGCCAGCAGTGAGTTTGACGGTACGCAGTATTTT | CASSEFDGTQYF
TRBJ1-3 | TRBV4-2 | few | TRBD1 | TGTGCCAGCAGCCAGGAGGGACTTCTGGGACAGGCCTCTGGAAACACCATATATTTT | CASSQEGLLGQASGNTIYF
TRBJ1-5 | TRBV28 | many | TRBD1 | TGTGCCAGCAGCCAAGGGACAGGGGTAAGCAATCAGCCCCAGCATTTT | CASSQGTGVSNQPQHF
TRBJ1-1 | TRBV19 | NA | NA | TGTGCCAGTCGAAGCGCCCAAGACACTGAAGCTTTCTTT | CASRSAQDTEAFF
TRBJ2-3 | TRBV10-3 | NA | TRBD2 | TGTGCCATCAGTGGTGGGCTAGCGGGAGCAACAGATACGCAGTATTTT | CAISGGLAGATDTQYF
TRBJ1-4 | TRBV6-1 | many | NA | TGTGCCAGCAGTCGGACTCCACGGGGTGAAAAACTGTTTTTT | CASSRTPRGEKLFF
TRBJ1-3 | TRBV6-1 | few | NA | TGTGCCAGCAGTCGCACGCCCGGGGTCCACTCTGGAAACACCATATATTTT | CASSRTPGVHSGNTIYF
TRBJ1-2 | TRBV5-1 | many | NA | TGCGCCAGCAGAAAAGGGGCTAACTATGGCTACACCTTC | CASRKGANYGYTF
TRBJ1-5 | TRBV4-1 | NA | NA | TGCGCCAGCAGCCAATCCGGGGGCTTGGGCAATCAGCCCCAGCATTTT | CASSQSGGLGNQPQHF
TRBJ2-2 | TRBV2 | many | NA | TGTGCCAGCAGGGCACTGGCTACTGCCGGGGAGCTGTTTTTT | CASRALATAGELFF
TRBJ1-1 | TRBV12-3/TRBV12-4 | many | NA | TGTGCCAGCAGTTTGACTGGGGGGGCCACTGAAGCTTTCTTT | CASSLTGGATEAFF
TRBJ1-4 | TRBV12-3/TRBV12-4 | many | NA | TGTGCCAGCAGTTTGAGATCCCAGAATGAAAAACTGTTTTTT | CASSLRSQNEKLFF
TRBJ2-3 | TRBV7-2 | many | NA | TGTGCCAGCAGCTTATTCGCGGGCGCGGGTGGGAAAGATACGCAGTATTTT | CASSLFAGAGGKDTQYF
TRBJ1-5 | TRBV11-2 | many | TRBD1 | TGTGCCAGCAGCACCGGACAGGGGATCTATCAGCCCCAGCATTTT | CASSTGQGIYQPQHF
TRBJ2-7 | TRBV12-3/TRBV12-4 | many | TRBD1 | TGTGCCAGCAGCCCCGGACAGGGACGCTACGAGCAGTACTTC | CASSPGQGRYEQYF
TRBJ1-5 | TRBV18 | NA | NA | TGTGCCAGCTCACCAGGGGGGGGGCGGCCCCAGCATTTT | CASSPGGGRPQHF
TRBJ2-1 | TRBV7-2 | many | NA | TGTGCCAGCAGATCGCTAGGGCTTAACAATGAGCAGTTCTTC | CASRSLGLNNEQFF
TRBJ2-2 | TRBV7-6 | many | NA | TGTGCCAGCAGTTACAGGGAGAGCGGGGAGCTGTTTTTT | CASSYRESGELFF
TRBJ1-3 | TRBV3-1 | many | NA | TGTGCCAGCAGCCAACTACAGGACTCTGGAAACACCATATATTTT | CASSQLQDSGNTIYF
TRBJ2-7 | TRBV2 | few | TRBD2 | TGTGCCAGCAGTGTGAGAGAGCTAGCGGGAGGATACGAGCAGTACTTC | CASSVRELAGGYEQYF
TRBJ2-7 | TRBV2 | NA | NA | TGTGCCAGCAGTGGGGGCCGTTTCTACGAGCAGTACTTC | CASSGGRFYEQYF
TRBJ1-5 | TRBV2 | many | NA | TGTGCCAGCAGTGTTCAATCTCACAGGGCCGGGCCCCAGCATTTT | CASSVQSHRAGPQHF
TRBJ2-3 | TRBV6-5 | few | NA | TGTGCCAGCAGTTACATCCGCACAGATACGCAGTATTTT | CASSYIRTDTQYF
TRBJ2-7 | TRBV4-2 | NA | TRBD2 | TGTGCCAGCAGCCAAGGGACCCTAGCGGGAGTGCTCGAGCAGTACTTC | CASSQGTLAGVLEQYF
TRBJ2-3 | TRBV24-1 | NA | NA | TGTGCCACCAGTAGTGGGAGGAGGGGAGATACGCAGTATTTT | CATSSGRRGDTQYF
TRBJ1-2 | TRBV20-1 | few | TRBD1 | TGCAGTGCTAGACCAGGGGGCTATGGCTACACCTTC | CSARPGGYGYTF
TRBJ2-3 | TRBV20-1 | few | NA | TGCAGTGCTAGCCCAGATACGCAGTATTTT | CSASPDTQYF
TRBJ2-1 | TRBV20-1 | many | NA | TGCAGTGCTAGAGGGTGGGAGGTTAACAATGAGCAGTTCTTC | CSARGWEVNNEQFF
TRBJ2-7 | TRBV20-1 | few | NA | TGCAGTGCTGCACGGGACGGAACCTCCTACGAGCAGTACTTC | CSAARDGTSYEQYF
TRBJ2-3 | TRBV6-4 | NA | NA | TGTGCCAGCAGTGACTCTTTTCGGGGGTCAGATACGCAGTATTTT | CASSDSFRGSDTQYF
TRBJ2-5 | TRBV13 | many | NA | TGTGCCAGCAGCCGCTTCAGCGCCGGAGAGACCCAGTACTTC | CASSRFSAGETQYF
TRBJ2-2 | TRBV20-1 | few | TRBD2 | TGCAGTGCTAGAGATAGCGGGAGTGGCACCGGGGAGCTGTTTTTT | CSARDSGSGTGELFF
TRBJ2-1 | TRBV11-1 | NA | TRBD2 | TGTGCCAGCAGCTCGGGACTAGCGGGAATCTTGAATGAGCAGTTCTTC | CASSSGLAGILNEQFF
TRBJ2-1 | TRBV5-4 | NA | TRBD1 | TGTACCAGCGGGACAGGGGGCTTTGAGCAGTTCTTC | CTSGTGGFEQFF
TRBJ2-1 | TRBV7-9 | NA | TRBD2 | TGTGCCAGCAGCTTTCCTAGCGGGATGAACAATGGGCAGTTCTTC | CASSFPSGMNNGQFF
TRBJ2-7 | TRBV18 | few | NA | TGTGCCAGCTCACCACCGAGTGGGGAGACTTACGAGCAGTACTTC | CASSPPSGETYEQYF
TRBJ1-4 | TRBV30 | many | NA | TGTGCCTTTCAGGAGTACCTCGCAACTAATGAAAAACTGTTTTTT | CAFQEYLATNEKLFF
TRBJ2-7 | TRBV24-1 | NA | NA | TGTGCCACCAGCCGGGACTTTGGGGAGCAGTACTTC | CATSRDFGEQYF
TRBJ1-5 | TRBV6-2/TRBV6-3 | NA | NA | TGTGCCAGCAGTTACTCGGAGGGCTTCAATCAGCCCCAGCATTTT | CASSYSEGFNQPQHF
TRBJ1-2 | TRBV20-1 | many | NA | TGCAGTGCTACGCTACAGGGTTATGGCTACACCTTC | CSATLQGYGYTF
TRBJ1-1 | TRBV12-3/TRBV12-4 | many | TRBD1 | TGTGCCAGCAAGGGACAGCAGAACACTGAAGCTTTCTTT | CASKGQQNTEAFF
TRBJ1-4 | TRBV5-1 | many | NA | TGCGCCAGCAGCCGACGGCCCCCAGGGCAGGGTGAAAAACTGTTTTTT | CASSRRPPGQGEKLFF
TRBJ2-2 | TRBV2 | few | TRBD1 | TGTGCCAGCAGCCCTGCGCCGGGACAGGAATCCGGGGAGCTGTTTTTT | CASSPAPGQESGELFF
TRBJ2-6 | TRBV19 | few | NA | TGTGCCAGTAGTATGGCGGCACAGGGCAGCTCTGGGGCCAACGTCCTGACTTTC | CASSMAAQGSSGANVLTF
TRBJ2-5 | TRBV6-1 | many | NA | TGTGCCAGCAGTACGAACTGGGAGACCCAGTACTTC | CASSTNWETQYF